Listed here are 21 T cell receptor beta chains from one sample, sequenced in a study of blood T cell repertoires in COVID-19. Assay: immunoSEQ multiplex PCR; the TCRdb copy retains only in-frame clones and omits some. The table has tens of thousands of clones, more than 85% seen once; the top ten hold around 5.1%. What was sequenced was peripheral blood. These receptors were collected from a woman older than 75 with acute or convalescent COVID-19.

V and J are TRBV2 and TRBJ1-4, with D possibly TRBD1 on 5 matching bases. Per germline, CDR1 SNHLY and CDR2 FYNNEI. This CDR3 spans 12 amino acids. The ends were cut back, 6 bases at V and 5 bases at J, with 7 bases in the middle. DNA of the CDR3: TGTGCCAGCAGCAGACAGAATGAAAAACTGTTTTTT. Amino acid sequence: CASSRQNEKLFF.

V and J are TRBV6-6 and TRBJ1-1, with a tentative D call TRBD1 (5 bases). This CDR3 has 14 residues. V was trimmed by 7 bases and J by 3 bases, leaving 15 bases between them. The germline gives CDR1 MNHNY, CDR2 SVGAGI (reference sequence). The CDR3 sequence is CASTTTWGDTEAFF. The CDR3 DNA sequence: TGTGCCAGCACAACTACATGGGGGGACACTGAAGCTTTCTTT.

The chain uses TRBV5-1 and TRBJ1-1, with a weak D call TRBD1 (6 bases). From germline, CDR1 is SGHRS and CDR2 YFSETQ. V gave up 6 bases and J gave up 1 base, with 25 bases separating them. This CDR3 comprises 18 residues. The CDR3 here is CASIPSGRGGKKNTEAFF. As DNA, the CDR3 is TGCGCCAGCATCCCCTCTGGCAGGGGAGGGAAAAAGAACACTGAAGCTTTCTTT. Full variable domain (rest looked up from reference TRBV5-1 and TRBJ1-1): KAGVTQTPRYLIKTRGQQVTLSCSPISGHRSVSWYQQTPGQGLQFLFEYFSETQRNKGNFPGRFSGRQFSNSRSEMNVSTLELGDSALYLCASIPSGRGGKKNTEAFFGQGTRLTVV.

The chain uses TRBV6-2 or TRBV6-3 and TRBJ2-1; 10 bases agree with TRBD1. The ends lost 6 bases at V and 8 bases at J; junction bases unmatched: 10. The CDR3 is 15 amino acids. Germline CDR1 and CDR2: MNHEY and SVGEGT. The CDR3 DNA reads TGTGCCAGCAGCGGCGGGACAGGGGCGTTCGATGAGCAGTTCTTC. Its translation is CASSGGTGAFDEQFF.

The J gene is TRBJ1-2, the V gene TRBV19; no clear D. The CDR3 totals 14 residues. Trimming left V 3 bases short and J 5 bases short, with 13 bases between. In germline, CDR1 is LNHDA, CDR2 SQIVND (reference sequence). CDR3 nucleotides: TGTGCCAGTAGTATTGGTTTTACGGAGTATGGCTACACCTTC. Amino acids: CASSIGFTEYGYTF.

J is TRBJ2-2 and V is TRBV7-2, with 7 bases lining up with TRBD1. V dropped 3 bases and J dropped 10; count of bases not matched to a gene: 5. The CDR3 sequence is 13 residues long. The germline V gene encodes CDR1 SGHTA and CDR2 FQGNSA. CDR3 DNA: TGTGCCAGCAGCTTCGACAGGGCACAGGAGCTGTTTTTT. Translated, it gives CASSFDRAQELFF. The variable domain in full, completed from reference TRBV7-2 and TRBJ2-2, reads GAGVSQSPSNKVTEKGKDVELRCDPISGHTALYWYRQSLGQGLEFLIYFQGNSAPDKSGLPSDRFSAERTGGSVSTLTIQRTQQEDSAVYLCASSFDRAQELFFGEGSRLTVL.

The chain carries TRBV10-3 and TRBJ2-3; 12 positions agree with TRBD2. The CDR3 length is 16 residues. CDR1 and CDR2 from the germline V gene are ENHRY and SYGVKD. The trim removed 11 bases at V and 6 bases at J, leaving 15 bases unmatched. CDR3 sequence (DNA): TGTGCCTCCGCACCACTAGCGGGGGGTGGAGGGGATACGCAGTATTTT. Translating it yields CASAPLAGGGGDTQYF.

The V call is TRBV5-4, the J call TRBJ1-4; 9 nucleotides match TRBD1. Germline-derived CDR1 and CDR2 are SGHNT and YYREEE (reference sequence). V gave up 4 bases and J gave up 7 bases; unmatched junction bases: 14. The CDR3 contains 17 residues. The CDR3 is CASSPGTGRTLGEKLFF. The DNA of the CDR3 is TGTGCCAGCAGCCCCGGGACAGGGCGCACTCTGGGTGAAAAACTGTTTTTT. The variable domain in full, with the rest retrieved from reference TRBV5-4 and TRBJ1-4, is ETGVTQSPTHLIKTRGQQVTLRCSSQSGHNTVSWYQQALGQGPQFIFQYYREEENGRGNFPPRFSGLQFPNYSSELNVNALELDDSALYLCASSPGTGRTLGEKLFFGSGTQLSVL.

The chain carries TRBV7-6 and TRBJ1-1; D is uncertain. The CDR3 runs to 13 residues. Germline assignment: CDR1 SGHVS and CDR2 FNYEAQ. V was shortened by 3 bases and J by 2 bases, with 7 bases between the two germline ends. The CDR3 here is CASSFSRNTEAFF. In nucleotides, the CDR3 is TGTGCCAGCAGCTTCTCCAGAAACACTGAAGCTTTCTTT.

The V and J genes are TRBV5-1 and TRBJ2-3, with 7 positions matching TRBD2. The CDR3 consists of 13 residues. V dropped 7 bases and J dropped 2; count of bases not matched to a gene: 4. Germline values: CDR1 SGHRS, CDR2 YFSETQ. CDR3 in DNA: TGCGCCAGCCAAAGGGACTACACAGATACGCAGTATTTT. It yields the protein CASQRDYTDTQYF.

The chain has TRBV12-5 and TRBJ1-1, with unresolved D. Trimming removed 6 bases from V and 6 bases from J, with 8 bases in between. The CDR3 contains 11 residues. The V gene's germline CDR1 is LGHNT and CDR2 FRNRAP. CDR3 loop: CASGLVSEAFF. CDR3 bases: TGTGCTAGTGGACTTGTCTCTGAAGCTTTCTTT.

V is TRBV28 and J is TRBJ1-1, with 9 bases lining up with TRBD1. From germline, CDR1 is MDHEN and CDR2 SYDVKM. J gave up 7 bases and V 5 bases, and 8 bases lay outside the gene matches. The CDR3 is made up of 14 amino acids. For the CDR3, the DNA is TGTGCCAGCAGTCTCAGTCTGACAGGGGGTGAAGCTTTCTTT. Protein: CASSLSLTGGEAFF.

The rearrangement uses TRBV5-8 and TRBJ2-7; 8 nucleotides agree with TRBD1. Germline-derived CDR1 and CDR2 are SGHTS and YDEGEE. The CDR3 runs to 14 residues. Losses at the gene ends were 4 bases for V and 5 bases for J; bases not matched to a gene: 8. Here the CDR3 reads CASSRGQGGDEQYF. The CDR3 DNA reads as TGTGCCAGCAGCCGAGGACAGGGCGGCGACGAGCAGTACTTC.

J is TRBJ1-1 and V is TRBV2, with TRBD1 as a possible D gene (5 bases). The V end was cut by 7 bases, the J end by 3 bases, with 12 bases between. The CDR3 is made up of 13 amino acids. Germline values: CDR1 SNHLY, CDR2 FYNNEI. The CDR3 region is CASNSLRDTEAFF. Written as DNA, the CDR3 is TGTGCCAGCAATAGTCTCAGGGACACTGAAGCTTTCTTT.

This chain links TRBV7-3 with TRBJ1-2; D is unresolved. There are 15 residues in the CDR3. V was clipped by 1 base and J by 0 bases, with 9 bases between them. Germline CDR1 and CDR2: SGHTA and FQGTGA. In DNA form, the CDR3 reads TGTGCCAGCAGCTTAATGGCCACCTCTAACTATGGCTACACCTTC. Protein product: CASSLMATSNYGYTF. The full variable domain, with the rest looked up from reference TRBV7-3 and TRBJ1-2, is GAGVSQTPSNKVTEKGKYVELRCDPISGHTALYWYRQSLGQGPEFLIYFQGTGAADDSGLPNDRFFAVRPEGSVSTLKIQRTERGDSAVYLCASSLMATSNYGYTFGSGTRLTVV.

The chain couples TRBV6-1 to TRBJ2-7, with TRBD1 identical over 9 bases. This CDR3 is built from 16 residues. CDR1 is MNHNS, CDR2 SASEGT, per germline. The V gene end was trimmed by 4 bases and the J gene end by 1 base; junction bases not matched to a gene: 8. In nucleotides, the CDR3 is TGTGCCAGCAGTGCCAGAGGAGGACAGGGGTCCTACGAGCAGTACTTC. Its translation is CASSARGGQGSYEQYF.

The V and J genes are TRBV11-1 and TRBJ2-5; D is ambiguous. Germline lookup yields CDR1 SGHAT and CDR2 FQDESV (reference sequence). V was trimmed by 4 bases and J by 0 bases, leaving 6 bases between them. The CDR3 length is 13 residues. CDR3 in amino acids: CASSSRYQETQYF. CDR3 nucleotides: TGTGCCAGCAGCTCCAGGTACCAAGAGACCCAGTACTTC.

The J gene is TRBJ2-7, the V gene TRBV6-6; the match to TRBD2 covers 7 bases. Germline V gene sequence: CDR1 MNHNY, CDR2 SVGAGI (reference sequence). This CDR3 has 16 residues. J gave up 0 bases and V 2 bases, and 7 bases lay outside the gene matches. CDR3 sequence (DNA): TGTGCCAGCAGTTACCAATCCGGCGGGGGCTCCTACGAGCAGTACTTC. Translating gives CASSYQSGGGSYEQYF.

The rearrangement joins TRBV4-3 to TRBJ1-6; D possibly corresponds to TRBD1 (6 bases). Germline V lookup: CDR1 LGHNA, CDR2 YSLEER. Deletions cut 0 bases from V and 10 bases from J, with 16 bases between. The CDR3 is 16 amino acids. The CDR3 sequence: CASSQDRGGFGSPLHF. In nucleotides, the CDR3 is TGCGCCAGCAGCCAAGATCGAGGGGGATTTGGCTCACCCCTCCACTTT.

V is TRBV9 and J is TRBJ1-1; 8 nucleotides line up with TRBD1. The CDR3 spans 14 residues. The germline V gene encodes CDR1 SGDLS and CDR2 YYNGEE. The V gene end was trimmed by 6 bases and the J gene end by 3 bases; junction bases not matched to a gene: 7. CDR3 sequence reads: CASTPRDRYTEAFF. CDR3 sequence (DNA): TGTGCCAGCACCCCCCGGGACAGGTACACTGAAGCTTTCTTT.

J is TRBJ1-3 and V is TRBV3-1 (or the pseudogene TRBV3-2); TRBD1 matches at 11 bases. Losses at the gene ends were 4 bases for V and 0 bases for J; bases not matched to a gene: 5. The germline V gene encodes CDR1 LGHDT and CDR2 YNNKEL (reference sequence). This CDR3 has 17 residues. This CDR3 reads CASSPWTGGHSGNTIYF. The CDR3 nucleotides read TGTGCCAGCAGCCCGTGGACAGGGGGCCACTCTGGAAACACCATATATTTT.